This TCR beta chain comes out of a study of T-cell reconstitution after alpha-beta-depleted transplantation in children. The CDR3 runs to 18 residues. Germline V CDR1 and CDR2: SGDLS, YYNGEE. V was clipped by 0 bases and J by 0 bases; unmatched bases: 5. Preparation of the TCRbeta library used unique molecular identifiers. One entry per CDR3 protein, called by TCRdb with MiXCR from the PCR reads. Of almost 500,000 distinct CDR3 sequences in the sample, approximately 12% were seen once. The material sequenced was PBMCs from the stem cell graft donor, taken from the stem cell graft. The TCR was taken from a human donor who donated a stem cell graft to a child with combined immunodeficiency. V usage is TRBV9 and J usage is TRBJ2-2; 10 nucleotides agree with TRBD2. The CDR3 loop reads CASSVGASGGTNTGELFF. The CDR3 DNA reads TGTGCCAGCAGCGTAGGGGCTAGCGGGGGCACGAACACCGGGGAGCTGTTTTTT.